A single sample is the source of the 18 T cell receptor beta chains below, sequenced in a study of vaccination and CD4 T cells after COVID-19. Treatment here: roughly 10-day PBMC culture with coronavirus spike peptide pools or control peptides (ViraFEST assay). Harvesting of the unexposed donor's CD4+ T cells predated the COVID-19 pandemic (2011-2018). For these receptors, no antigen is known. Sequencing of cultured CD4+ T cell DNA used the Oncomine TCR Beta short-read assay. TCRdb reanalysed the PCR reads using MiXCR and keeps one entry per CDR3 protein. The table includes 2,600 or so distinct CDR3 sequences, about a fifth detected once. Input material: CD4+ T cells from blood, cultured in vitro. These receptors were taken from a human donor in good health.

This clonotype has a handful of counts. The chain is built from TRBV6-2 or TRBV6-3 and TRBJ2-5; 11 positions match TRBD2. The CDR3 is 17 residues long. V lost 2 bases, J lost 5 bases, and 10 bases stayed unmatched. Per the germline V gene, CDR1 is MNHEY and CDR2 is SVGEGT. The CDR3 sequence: CASSYGGSGGAYETQYF. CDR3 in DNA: TGTGCCAGCAGTTACGGAGGTAGCGGGGGGGCCTATGAGACCCAGTACTTC.

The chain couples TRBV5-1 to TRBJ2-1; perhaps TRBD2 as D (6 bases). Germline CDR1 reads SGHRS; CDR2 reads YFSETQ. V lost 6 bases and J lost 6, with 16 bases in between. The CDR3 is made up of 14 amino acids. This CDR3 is CASTRRDSINEQFF. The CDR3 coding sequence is TGCGCCAGCACCCGCAGGGACTCCATCAATGAGCAGTTCTTC.

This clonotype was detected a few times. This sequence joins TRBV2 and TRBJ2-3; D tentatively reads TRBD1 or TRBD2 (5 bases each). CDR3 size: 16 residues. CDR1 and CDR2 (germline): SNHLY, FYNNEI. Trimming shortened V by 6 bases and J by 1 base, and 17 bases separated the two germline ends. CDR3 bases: TGTGCCAGCAGGGAGTACCGGGACCGTGGCACAGATACGCAGTATTTT. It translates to CASREYRDRGTDTQYF.

CDR3 loop: CASSIARVTAEAFF. CDR3 sequence (DNA): TGTGCCAGTAGTATAGCCAGGGTGACCGCTGAAGCTTTCTTT. This chain connects TRBV19 to TRBJ1-1; perhaps TRBD1 as D (5 bases). V lost 1 base and J lost 6, with 12 bases in between. The CDR3 is 14 residues long. Germline V gene data show CDR1 as LNHDA and CDR2 as SQIVND (reference sequence).

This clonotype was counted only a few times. The CDR3: CASSSQAGEQYF. For the CDR3, the DNA is TGTGCCAGCAGCTCCCAAGCAGGCGAGCAGTACTTC. The chain uses TRBV7-7 and TRBJ2-7; D is unclear. This CDR3 comprises 12 residues. V lost 4 bases and J lost 6, with 10 bases in between. Germline V CDR1 and CDR2: SSHAT, FNYEAQ (reference sequence). Based on the CDR3 plus reference TRBV7-7 and TRBJ2-7, the full variable domain is GAGVSQSPRYKVTKRGQDVTLRCDPISSHATLYWYQQALGQGPEFLTYFNYEAQPDKSGLPSDRFSAERPEGSISTLTIQRTEQRDSAMYRCASSSQAGEQYFGPGTRLTVT.

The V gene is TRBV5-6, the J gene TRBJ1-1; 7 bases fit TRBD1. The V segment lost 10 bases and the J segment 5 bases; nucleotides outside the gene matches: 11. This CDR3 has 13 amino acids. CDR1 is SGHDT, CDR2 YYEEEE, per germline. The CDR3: CAESTGVGTEAFF. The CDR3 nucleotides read TGTGCCGAGTCCACAGGGGTGGGGACTGAAGCTTTCTTT. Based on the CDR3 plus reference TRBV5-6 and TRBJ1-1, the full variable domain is DAGVTQSPTHLIKTRGQQVTLRCSPKSGHDTVSWYQQALGQGPQFIFQYYEEEERQRGNFPDRFSGHQFPNYSSELNVNALLLGDSALYLCAESTGVGTEAFFGQGTRLTVV.

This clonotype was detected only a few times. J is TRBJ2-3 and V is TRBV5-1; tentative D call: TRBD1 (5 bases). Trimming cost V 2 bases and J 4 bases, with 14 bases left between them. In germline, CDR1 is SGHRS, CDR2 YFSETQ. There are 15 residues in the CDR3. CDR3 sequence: CASSFARDLADTQYF. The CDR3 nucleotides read TGCGCCAGCAGCTTCGCCAGGGATTTAGCAGATACGCAGTATTTT.

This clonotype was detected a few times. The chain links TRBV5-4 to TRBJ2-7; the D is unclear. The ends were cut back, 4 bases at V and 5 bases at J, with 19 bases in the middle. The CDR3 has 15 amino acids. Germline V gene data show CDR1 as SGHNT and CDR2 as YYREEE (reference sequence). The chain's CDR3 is CASSPPGPARDEQYF. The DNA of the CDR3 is TGTGCCAGCAGCCCCCCGGGCCCGGCGAGAGACGAGCAGTACTTC.

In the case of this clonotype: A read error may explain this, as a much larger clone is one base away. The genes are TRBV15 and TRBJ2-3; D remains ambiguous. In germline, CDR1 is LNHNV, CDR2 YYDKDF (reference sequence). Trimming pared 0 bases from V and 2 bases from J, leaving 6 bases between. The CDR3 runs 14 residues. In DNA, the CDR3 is TGTGCCACCAGCAGAGATCGGATCACAGATACGCAGTATTTT. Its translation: CATSRDRITDTQYF.

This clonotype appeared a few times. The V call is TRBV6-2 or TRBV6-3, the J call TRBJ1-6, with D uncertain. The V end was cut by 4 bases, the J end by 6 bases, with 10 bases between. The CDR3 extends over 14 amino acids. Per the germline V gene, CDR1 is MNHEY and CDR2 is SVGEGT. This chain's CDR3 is CASSFRIGNSPLHF. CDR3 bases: TGTGCCAGCAGTTTCCGGATTGGTAATTCACCCCTCCACTTT.

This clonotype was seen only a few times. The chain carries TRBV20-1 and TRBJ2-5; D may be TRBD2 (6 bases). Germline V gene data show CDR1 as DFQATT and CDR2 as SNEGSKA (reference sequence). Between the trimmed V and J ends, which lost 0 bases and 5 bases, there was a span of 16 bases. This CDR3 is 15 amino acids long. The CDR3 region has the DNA TGCAGTGCTAGAGATCCGCGGGGAGAGGGTGAGACCCAGTACTTC. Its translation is CSARDPRGEGETQYF.

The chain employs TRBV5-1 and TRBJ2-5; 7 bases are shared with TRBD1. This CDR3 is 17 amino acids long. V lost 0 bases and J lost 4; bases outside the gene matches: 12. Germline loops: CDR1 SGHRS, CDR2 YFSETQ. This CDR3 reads CASSLALGYAGGETQYF. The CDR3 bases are TGCGCCAGCAGCTTGGCCTTGGGGTATGCAGGGGGAGAGACCCAGTACTTC.

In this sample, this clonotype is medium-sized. The CDR3 DNA follows: TGTGCCACCAGTGACCTGACTAGGGGCACAGATACGCAGTATTTT. Its protein product is CATSDLTRGTDTQYF. J is TRBJ2-3 and V is TRBV24-1, with a weak D call TRBD2 (6 bases). The V gene's germline CDR1 is KGHDR and CDR2 SFDVKD. The CDR3 is 15 amino acids. The V and J ends lost 4 bases and 1 base respectively, with 11 bases between them.

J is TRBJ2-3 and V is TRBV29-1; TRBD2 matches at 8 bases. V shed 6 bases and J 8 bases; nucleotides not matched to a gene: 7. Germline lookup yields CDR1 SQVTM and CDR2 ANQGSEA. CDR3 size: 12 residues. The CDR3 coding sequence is TGCAGCGTCGGCGGGGGGTCAGGTACGCAGTATTTT. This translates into CSVGGGSGTQYF.

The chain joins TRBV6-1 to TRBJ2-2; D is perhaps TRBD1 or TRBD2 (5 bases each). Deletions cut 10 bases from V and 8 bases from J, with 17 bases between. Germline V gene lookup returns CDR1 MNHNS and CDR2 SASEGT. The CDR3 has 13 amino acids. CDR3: CAIGTFEGGELFF. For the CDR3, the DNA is TGTGCCATCGGGACCTTCGAAGGAGGGGAGCTGTTTTTT.

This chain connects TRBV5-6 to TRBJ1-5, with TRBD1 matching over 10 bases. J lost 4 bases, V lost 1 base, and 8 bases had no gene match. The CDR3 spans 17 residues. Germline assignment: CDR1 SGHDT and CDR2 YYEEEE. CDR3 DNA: TGTGCCAGCAGCTTGCGACAGGGGGCTTTTCGGAATCAGCCCCAGCATTTT. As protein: CASSLRQGAFRNQPQHF.

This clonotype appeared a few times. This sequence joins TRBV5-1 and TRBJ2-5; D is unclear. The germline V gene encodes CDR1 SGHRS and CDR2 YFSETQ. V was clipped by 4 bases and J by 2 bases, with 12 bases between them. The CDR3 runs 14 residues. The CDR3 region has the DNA TGCGCCAGCAGCCTATTAGACGGACAAGAGACCCAGTACTTC. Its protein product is CASSLLDGQETQYF.

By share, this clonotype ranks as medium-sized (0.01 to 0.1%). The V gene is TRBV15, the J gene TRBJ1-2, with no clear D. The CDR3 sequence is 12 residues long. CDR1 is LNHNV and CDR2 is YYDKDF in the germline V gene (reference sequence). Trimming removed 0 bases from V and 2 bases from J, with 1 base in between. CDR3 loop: CATSRENYGYTF. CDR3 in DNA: TGTGCCACCAGCAGAGAGAACTATGGCTACACCTTC. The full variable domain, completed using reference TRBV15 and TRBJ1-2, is DAMVIQNPRYQVTQFGKPVTLSCSQTLNHNVMYWYQQKSSQAPKLLFHYYDKDFNNEADTPDNFQSRRPNTSFCFLDIRSPGLGDTAMYLCATSRENYGYTFGSGTRLTVV.